The clone carrying this T cell receptor beta chain came up many times. Its antigen is as yet unknown. TCRdb fed the 5' RACE reads into MiXCR, producing one record per CDR3 protein. Of about 920,000 distinct CDR3 sequences detected, over 9% appear once; the ten largest clones hold around 1.6%. Trimming took off 3 bases at V and 4 bases at J, with 13 bases between the two ends. The CDR3 is 14 amino acids. The data derive from a study of identical twins. Regarding the study as a whole: Beta clonotypes that were abundant in cord blood contained fewer insertions, a pattern absent from memory repertoires.

This sample also appeared in a second study, on yellow fever vaccine responses in identical twins.

The chain recombines TRBV12-3 or TRBV12-4 with TRBJ2-7; no clear D. Specimen: PBMCs. This sequence was found in a woman aged 18-29 years in good health. CDR3 residues: CASSFLPGPYEQYF. The CDR3 DNA follows: TGTGCCAGCAGTTTTTTGCCAGGCCCTTACGAGCAGTACTTC.